These T cell receptor beta chains were read from a single sample in a study of T cell changes during pregnancy in multiple sclerosis. Sequencing used immunoSEQ multiplex PCR; TCRdb keeps in-frame clones, though not all of them. Of about 68,000 clones listed, 92% were seen once; the top ten hold approximately 1.4%. Here the sequenced sample was peripheral blood, taken in the second trimester of pregnancy. The receptors were gathered from a female donor in good health, enrolled as a control in a pregnancy study. The CDR3 runs from the conserved cysteine through the conserved F or W. The D gene is left open where the match is weak. Clone sizes are given selectively: once, few, many, or a class where the clone is expanded.

V	size	D	J	DNA	CDR3
TRBV7-9	-	-	TRBJ1-4	TGTGCCAGCAGCTTACCTCAGCAGGCTGCAACTAATGAAAAACTGTTTTTT	CASSLPQQAATNEKLFF
TRBV12-5	-	-	TRBJ1-2	TGTGCTAGTGGTTTGGGCGGATCCTATGGCTACACCTTC	CASGLGGSYGYTF
TRBV27	-	TRBD2	TRBJ2-1	TGTGCCAGCAGTCCGGGACTAGTGTACAATGAGCAGTTCTTC	CASSPGLVYNEQFF
TRBV19	-	-	TRBJ1-5	TGTGCCAGTAGTATAAGCAGGGGTAAAGCCCAGCATTTT	CASSISRGKAQHF
TRBV7-2	-	TRBD1	TRBJ1-1	TGTGCCAGCAGCTTAGAGGGGGCGGGCACCCCGGGCGCTTTCTTT	CASSLEGAGTPGAFF
TRBV19	once	TRBD2	TRBJ2-1	TGTGCCAGTAGTACCGGGACTAGCGGGAGTAATGAGCAGTTCTTC	CASSTGTSGSNEQFF
TRBV4-2	-	-	TRBJ1-6	TGTGCCAGCAGCCAAGAGAAGACAGGCTCCTCCTATAATTCACCCCTCCACTTT	CASSQEKTGSSYNSPLHF
TRBV7-9	-	TRBD1	TRBJ1-4	TGTGCCAGCGGCGCCAACAGGGGGGCTACAACTAATGAAAAACTGTTTTTT	CASGANRGATTNEKLFF
TRBV6-1	-	-	TRBJ2-4	TGTGCCAGCAGTGCCCACACTAGTTACCGAAACATTCAGTACTTC	CASSAHTSYRNIQYF
TRBV7-2	-	-	TRBJ2-1	TGTGCCAGCAGCGTCGGGAAGCAGGATGAGCAGTTCTTC	CASSVGKQDEQFF
TRBV13	-	-	TRBJ2-1	TGTGCCAGCAGCGCCACTACGGAGGGGCAGTTCTTC	CASSATTEGQFF
TRBV18	-	-	TRBJ1-3	TGTGCCAGCTCACCCGACATGACTGGAAACACCATATATTTT	CASSPDMTGNTIYF
TRBV29-1	-	TRBD1	TRBJ1-1	TGCAGCGTCGCGCATCAGGGGGCTGGTACTGAAGCTTTCTTT	CSVAHQGAGTEAFF
TRBV10-2	-	TRBD1	TRBJ1-1	TGCGCCAGCAGAACGACAGGGGGGAACACTGAAGCTTTCTTT	CASRTTGGNTEAFF
TRBV6-5	once	TRBD2	TRBJ2-2	TGTGCCAGCAGTCAGACTAGCGGGGACACCGGGGAGCTGTTTTTT	CASSQTSGDTGELFF
TRBV5-1	-	TRBD1	TRBJ2-1	TGCGCCAGCAGCTTCAGGACAGGGGTTTTCAATGAGCAGTTCTTC	CASSFRTGVFNEQFF
TRBV7-2	-	TRBD1	TRBJ2-7	TGTGCCAGCAGCTTATTGGGACAGGGGTACGAGCAGTACTTC	CASSLLGQGYEQYF
TRBV10-3	-	-	TRBJ2-7	TGTGCCATCAGCCGAGACGGGACAACTTACGAGCAGTACTTC	CAISRDGTTYEQYF
TRBV25-1	once	-	TRBJ2-1	TGTGCCACTACGACGGCAGGAAACAATGAGCAGTTCTTC	CATTTAGNNEQFF
TRBV19	-	-	TRBJ2-3	TGTGCCAGTAACCCTGGCGGGACAGATACGCAGTATTTT	CASNPGGTDTQYF
TRBV27	once	TRBD2	TRBJ2-3	TGTGCCAGCAGTGAGGGACTAGCGGGGGGGCCCGACACAGATACGCAGTATTTT	CASSEGLAGGPDTDTQYF
TRBV9	-	-	TRBJ2-2	TGTGCCAGCAGCGTAGACTCTGGTTTTACCGGGGAGCTGTTTTTT	CASSVDSGFTGELFF
TRBV18	-	-	TRBJ2-3	TGTGCCAGCTCACCACCGCCGGGTTTTCAGTATTTT	CASSPPPGFQYF
TRBV28	-	-	TRBJ2-1	TGTGCCAGCAGTTTCCCCGCGCTTTATAATGAGCAGTTCTTC	CASSFPALYNEQFF
TRBV6-1	-	-	TRBJ1-5	TGTGCCAGCAGTGATGACGGAGGGAGCAATCAGCCCCAGCATTTT	CASSDDGGSNQPQHF
TRBV28	-	TRBD1	TRBJ1-1	TGTGCCAGCAGTTTCCTACAGGGGGCTTTCGACACTGAAGCTTTCTTT	CASSFLQGAFDTEAFF
TRBV30	few	-	TRBJ1-1	TGTGCCTGGAGAGGGAAGGGGATTGAAGCTTTCTTT	CAWRGKGIEAFF
TRBV4-1	-	TRBD2	TRBJ2-6	TGCGCCAGCAGGCTACTAGCGGGAGCTACTGGGGCCAACGTCCTGACTTTC	CASRLLAGATGANVLTF
TRBV28	-	-	TRBJ1-3	TGTGCCAGCAGGGGGGGACCCCCTAGCTCTGGAAACACCATATATTTT	CASRGGPPSSGNTIYF
TRBV28	-	TRBD2	TRBJ2-3	TGTGCCAGCAGACCTCAGGGGCCCGGGACTAGCGGGGGGAGGTTGAGTACGCAGTATTTT	CASRPQGPGTSGGRLSTQYF
TRBV25-1	-	-	TRBJ1-3	TGTGCCACCACCCCTCAGGACTCTGGAAACACCATATATTTT	CATTPQDSGNTIYF
TRBV5-1	-	-	TRBJ2-5	TGCGCCAGCAGCTTGGTCCGGGCAGGGGAAGAGACCCAGTACTTC	CASSLVRAGEETQYF
TRBV28	-	TRBD1	TRBJ1-2	TGTGCCAGCAGTTATAAGTTGGGGACAGGGGCCTATGGCTACACCTTC	CASSYKLGTGAYGYTF
TRBV27	-	TRBD2	TRBJ2-3	TGTGCCACCAATAGCGGGGGGGCAGATACGCAGTATTTT	CATNSGGADTQYF
TRBV11-2	-	-	TRBJ2-7	TGTGCCAGCAGCCTTGGACAAGACTACGAGCAGTACTTC	CASSLGQDYEQYF
TRBV20-1	few	-	TRBJ1-1	TGCAGTACTTTTAGGAACACTGAAGCTTTCTTT	CSTFRNTEAFF
TRBV5-1	-	TRBD1	TRBJ1-1	TGCGCCAGCAGCCTACGACAGGGGGCGAGGACTGAAGCTTTCTTT	CASSLRQGARTEAFF
TRBV19	once	TRBD1	TRBJ2-7	TGTGCCAGTAGTCCGGGGACAGGGGGTTTCTACGAGCAGTACTTC	CASSPGTGGFYEQYF
TRBV7-6	few	TRBD1	TRBJ2-1	TGTGCCAGCAGCTTTCGGGACAGGGACGACAATGAGCAGTTCTTC	CASSFRDRDDNEQFF
TRBV25-1	-	-	TRBJ2-7	TGTGCCAGCAGTGAATCCCCCCTGGCGGGACCCTCCTACGAGCAGTACTTC	CASSESPLAGPSYEQYF
TRBV25-1	-	TRBD1	TRBJ1-4	TGTGCCAGCAATACGACAGGGGGGGGTGAAAAACTGTTTTTT	CASNTTGGGEKLFF
TRBV2	-	-	TRBJ2-7	TGTGCCAGCACCCAAGGACAGTCCTACGAGCAGTACTTC	CASTQGQSYEQYF
TRBV7-8	-	TRBD1	TRBJ2-7	TGTGCCAGCAGCGTCACCGGGACAGAGTCCTACGAGCAGTACTTC	CASSVTGTESYEQYF
TRBV27	once	TRBD2	TRBJ2-1	TGTGCCAGCAGTTTGGGGCCGGGAGGCTACAATGAGCAGTTCTTC	CASSLGPGGYNEQFF
TRBV7-2	-	-	TRBJ2-5	TGTGCCAGCAGCCTCACAGGGTTGAAGGAGACCCAGTACTTC	CASSLTGLKETQYF
TRBV7-6	-	TRBD1	TRBJ2-2	TGTGCCAGCAGCTTAGGCCAGGGGGACGGGGAGCTGTTTTTT	CASSLGQGDGELFF
TRBV7-3	-	TRBD2	TRBJ2-3	TGTGCCAGCAGCCCCGGACTAGGTGCAGATACGCAGTATTTT	CASSPGLGADTQYF
TRBV11-3	once	-	TRBJ2-7	TGTGCCAGCAGCTCCCTATACGAGCAGTACTTC	CASSSLYEQYF
TRBV7-2	-	-	TRBJ2-5	TGTGCCAGCAGCTTATTCGGGGGTGGAAAGGAGACCCAGTACTTC	CASSLFGGGKETQYF
TRBV29-1	few	-	TRBJ1-1	TGCAGCGCCCCGACAGAGGACACTGAAGCTTTCTTT	CSAPTEDTEAFF
TRBV15	-	-	TRBJ2-2	TGTGCCACCAGGAGGGCGAGCGATAACACCGGGGAGCTGTTTTTT	CATRRASDNTGELFF
TRBV6-6	-	TRBD1	TRBJ2-7	TGTGCCAGCAGCCGTCCTGACAGGGGTCATGGCGAGCAGTACTTC	CASSRPDRGHGEQYF
TRBV11-2	-	TRBD1	TRBJ2-5	TGTGCCAGCAGTGTGGACAGGGCCCAAGAGACCCAGTACTTC	CASSVDRAQETQYF